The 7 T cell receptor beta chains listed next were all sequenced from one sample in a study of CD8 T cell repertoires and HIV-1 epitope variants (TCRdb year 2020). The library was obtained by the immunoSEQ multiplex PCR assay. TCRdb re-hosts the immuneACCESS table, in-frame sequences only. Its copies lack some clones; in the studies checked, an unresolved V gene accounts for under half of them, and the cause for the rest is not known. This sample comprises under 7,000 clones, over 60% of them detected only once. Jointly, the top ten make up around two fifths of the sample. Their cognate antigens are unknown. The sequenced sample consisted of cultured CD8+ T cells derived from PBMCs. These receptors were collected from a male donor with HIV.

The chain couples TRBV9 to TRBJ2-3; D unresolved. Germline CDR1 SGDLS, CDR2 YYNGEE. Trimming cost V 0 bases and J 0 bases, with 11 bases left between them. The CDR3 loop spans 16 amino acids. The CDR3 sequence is CASSVESGRSTDTQYF. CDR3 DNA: TGTGCCAGCAGCGTAGAGTCAGGCCGAAGCACAGATACGCAGTATTTT.

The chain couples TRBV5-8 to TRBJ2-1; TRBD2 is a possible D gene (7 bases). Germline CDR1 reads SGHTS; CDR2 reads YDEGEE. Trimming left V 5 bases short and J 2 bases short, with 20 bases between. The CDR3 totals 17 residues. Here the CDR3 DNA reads TGTGCCAGCAGTCTCGGATGGGTAGGGGGGGCCTACAATGAGCAGTTCTTC. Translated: CASSLGWVGGAYNEQFF.

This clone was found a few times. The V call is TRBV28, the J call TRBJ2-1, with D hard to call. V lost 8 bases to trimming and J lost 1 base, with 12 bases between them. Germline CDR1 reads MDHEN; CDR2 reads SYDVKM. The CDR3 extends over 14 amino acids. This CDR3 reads CASGLTQSYNEQFF. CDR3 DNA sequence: TGTGCCAGCGGATTAACACAATCCTACAATGAGCAGTTCTTC.

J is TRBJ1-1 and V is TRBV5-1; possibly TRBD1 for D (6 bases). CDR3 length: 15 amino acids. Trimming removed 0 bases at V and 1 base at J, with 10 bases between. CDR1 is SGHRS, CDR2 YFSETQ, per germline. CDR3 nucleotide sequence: TGCGCCAGCAGCTTGGGGGGGGCCGGGAACACTGAAGCTTTCTTT. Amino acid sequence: CASSLGGAGNTEAFF.

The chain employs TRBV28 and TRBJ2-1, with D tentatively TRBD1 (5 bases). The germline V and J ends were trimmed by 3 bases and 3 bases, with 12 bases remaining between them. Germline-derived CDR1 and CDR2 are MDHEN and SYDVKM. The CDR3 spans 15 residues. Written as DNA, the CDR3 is TGTGCCAGCAGTTTCGTGGGGCGAATCTACAATGAGCAGTTCTTC. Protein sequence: CASSFVGRIYNEQFF.

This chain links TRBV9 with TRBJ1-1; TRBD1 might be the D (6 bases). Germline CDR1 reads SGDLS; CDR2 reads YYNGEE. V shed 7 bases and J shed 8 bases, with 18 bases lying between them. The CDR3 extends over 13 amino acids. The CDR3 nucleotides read TGTGCCAGCGGAACCGGGACACACGCAGAAGCTTTCTTT. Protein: CASGTGTHAEAFF. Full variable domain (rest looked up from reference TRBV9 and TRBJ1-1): DSGVTQTPKHLITATGQRVTLRCSPRSGDLSVYWYQQSLDQGLQFLIQYYNGEERAKGNILERFSAQQFPDLHSELNLSSLELGDSALYFCASGTGTHAEAFFGQGTRLTVV.

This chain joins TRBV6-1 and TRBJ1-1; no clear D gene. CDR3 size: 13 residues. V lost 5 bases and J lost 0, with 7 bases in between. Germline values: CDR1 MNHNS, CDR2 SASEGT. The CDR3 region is CASSWEMNTEAFF. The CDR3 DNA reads TGTGCCAGCAGTTGGGAGATGAACACTGAAGCTTTCTTT.